This T cell receptor (beta chain) came from a study of vaccination effects on CD4 cells after COVID-19. As for the study in general: Samples gathered post-vaccine arrived a median of 72 days past the second dose. Study-level results: No early post-infection timepoints were available in the study, which also included few convalescent patients.

Before any sequencing was done, the ViraFEST assay used viral peptide pools to expand antigen-specific CD4+ T cells. Following a roughly 9-day culture, CD4+ T cells were purified. Subjects were given two BNT162b2 or mRNA-1273 vaccine doses. For this clone: Its specificity is unknown.

The germline V gene has CDR1 MNHEY and CDR2 SVGAGI. Trimming pared 7 bases from V and 1 base from J, leaving 11 bases between. CDR3 length equals 14 residues. Profiled with immunoSEQ multiplex PCR; TCRdb holds only in-frame clones, not every one. The repertoire consists of some 50,000 clones, with 65% to 80% occurring once and the leading ten covering over 13%. The receptor was derived from a human donor who received a COVID-19 vaccine. The chain links TRBV6-5 to TRBJ2-1, with D perhaps matching TRBD2 (5 bases). The sample was CD4+ T cells from PBMCs cultured with HCoV-OC43 spike peptides, taken after COVID-19 vaccination. Subset reported: HCoV-OC43 spike overlapping peptide pool stimulation. CDR3 DNA sequence: TGTGCCAGCAACGGGGTGAGGTCCTACAATGAGCAGTTCTTC. Residues: CASNGVRSYNEQFF.